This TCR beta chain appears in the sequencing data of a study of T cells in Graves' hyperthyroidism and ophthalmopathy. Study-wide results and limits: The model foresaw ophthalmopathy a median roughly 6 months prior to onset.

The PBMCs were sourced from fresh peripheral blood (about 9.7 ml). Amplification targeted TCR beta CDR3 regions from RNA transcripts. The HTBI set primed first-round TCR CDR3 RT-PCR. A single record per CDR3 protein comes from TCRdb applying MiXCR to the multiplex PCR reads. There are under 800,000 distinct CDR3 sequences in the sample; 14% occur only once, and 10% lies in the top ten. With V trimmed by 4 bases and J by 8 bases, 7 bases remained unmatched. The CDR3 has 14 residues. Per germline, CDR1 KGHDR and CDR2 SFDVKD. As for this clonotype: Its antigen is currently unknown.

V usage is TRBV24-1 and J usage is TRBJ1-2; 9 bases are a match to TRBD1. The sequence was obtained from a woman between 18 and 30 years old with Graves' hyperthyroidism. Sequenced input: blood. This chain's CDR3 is CATSDRTGVGGYTF. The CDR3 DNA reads TGTGCCACCAGTGACCGGACAGGGGTGGGCGGCTACACCTTC.